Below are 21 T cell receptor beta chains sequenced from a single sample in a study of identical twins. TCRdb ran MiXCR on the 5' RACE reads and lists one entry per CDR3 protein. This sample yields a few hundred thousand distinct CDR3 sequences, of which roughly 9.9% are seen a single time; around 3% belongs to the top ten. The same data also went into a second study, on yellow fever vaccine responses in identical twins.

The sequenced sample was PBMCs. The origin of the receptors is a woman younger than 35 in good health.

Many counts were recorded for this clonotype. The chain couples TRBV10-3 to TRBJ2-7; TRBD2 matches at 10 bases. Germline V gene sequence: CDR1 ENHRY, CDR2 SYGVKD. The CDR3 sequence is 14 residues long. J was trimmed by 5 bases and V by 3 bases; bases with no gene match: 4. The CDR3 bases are TGTGCCATCAGTGATTCTAGCGGGGGCCACGAGCAGTACTTC. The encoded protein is CAISDSSGGHEQYF.

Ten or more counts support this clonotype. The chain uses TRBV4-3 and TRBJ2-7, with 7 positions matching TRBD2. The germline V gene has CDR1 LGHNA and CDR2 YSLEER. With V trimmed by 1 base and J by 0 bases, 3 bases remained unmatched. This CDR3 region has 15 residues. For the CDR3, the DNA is TGCGCCAGCAGCCAAGTTCGGGAGGTCTCCTACGAGCAGTACTTC. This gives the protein CASSQVREVSYEQYF.

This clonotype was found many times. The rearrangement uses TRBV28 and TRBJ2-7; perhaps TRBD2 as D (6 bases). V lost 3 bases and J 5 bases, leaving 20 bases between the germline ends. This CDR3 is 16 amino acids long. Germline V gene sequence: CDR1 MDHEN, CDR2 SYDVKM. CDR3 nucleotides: TGTGCCAGCAGTTTGGCTGGTCCGGGGGACTTCGACGAGCAGTACTTC. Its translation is CASSLAGPGDFDEQYF. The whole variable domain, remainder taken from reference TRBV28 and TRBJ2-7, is DVKVTQSSRYLVKRTGEKVFLECVQDMDHENMFWYRQDPGLGLRLIYFSYDVKMKEKGDIPEGYSVSREKKERFSLILESASTNQTSMYLCASSLAGPGDFDEQYFGPGTRLTVT.

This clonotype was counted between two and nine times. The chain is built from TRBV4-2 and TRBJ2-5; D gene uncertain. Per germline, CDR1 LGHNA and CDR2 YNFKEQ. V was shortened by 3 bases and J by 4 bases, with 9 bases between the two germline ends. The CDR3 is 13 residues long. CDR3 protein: CASSHNNPETQYF. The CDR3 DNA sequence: TGTGCCAGCAGCCACAATAATCCAGAGACCCAGTACTTC.

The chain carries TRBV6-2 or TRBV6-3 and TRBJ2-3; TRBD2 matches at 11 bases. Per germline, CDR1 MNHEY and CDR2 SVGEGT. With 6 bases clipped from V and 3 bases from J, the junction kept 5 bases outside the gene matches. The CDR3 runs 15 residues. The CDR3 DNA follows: TGTGCCAGCAGCTTGACTAGCGGGATGACAGATACGCAGTATTTT. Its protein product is CASSLTSGMTDTQYF.

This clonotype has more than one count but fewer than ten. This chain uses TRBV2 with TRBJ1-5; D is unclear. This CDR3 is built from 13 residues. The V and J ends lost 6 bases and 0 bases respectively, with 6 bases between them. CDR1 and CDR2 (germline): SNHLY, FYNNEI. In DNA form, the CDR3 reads TGTGCCAGCAGGATAGGTAGCAATCAGCCCCAGCATTTT. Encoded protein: CASRIGSNQPQHF.

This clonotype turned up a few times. The DNA for the CDR3 is TGCAGTGCAGGGGACAGGCCACAAGAGACCCAGTACTTC. Encoded protein: CSAGDRPQETQYF. The V gene is TRBV20-1, the J gene TRBJ2-5; TRBD1 matches 8 bases. This CDR3 spans 13 amino acids. Germline CDR1 reads DFQATT; CDR2 reads SNEGSKA (reference sequence). J gave up 2 bases and V 6 bases, and 5 bases lay outside the gene matches.

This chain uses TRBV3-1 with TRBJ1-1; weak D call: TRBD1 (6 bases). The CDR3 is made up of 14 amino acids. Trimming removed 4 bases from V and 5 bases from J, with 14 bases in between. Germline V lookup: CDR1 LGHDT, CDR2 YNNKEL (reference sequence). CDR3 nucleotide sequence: TGTGCCAGCAGCCCGCAGGGGACGGGAACTGAAGCTTTCTTT. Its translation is CASSPQGTGTEAFF.

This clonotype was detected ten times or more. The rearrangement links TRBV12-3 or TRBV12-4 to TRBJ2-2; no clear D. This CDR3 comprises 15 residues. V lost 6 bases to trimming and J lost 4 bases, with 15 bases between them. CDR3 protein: CASSRTREFTGELFF. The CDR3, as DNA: TGTGCCAGCAGCCGAACCCGCGAGTTCACCGGGGAGCTGTTTTTT.

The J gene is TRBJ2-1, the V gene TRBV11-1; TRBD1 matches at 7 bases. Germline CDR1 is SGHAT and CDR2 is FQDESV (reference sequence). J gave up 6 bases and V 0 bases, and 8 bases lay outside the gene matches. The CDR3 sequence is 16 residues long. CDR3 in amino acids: CASSLAGGGFSNEQFF. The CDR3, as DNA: TGTGCCAGCAGCTTAGCAGGGGGCGGCTTCTCCAATGAGCAGTTCTTC.

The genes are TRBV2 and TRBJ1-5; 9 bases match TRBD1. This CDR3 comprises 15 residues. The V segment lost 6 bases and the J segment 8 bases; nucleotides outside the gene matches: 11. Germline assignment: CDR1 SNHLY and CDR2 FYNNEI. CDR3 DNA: TGTGCCAGCAGCGGGTCCCGGGACAGGGTCAAGCCCCAGCATTTT. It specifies CASSGSRDRVKPQHF.

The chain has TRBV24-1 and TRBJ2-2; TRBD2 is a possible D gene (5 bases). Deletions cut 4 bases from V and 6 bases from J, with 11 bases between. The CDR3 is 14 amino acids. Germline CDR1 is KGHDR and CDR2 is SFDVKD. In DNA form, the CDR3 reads TGTGCCACCAGTGACCGGGGTTTTTCCGGGGAGCTGTTTTTT. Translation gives CATSDRGFSGELFF.

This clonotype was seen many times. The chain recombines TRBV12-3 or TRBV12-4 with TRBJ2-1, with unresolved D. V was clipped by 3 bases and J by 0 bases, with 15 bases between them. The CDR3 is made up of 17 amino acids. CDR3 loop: CASSFPQALSSYNEQFF. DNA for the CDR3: TGTGCCAGCAGTTTTCCCCAGGCGTTGAGCTCCTACAATGAGCAGTTCTTC.

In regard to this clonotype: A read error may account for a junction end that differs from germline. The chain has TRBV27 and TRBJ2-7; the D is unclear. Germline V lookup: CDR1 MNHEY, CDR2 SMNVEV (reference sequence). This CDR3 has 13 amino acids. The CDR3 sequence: CASREHGTYERYF. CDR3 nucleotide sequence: TGTGCCAGCAGGGAGCACGGAACCTACGAGCGGTACTTC.

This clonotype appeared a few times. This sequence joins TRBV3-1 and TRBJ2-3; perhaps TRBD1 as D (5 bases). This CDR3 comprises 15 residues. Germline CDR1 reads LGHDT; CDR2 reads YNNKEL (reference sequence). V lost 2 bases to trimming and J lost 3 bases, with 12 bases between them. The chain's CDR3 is CASSQPGASTDTQYF. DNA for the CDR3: TGTGCCAGCAGCCAACCTGGGGCCTCAACAGATACGCAGTATTTT.

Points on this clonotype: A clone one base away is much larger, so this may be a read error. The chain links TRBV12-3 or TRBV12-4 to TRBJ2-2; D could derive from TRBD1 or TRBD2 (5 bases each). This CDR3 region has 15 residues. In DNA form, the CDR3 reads TGTGCCAGCAGTTTACGCGTAGGGGAGTCCGGGGATCTGTTTTTT. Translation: CASSLRVGESGDLFF.

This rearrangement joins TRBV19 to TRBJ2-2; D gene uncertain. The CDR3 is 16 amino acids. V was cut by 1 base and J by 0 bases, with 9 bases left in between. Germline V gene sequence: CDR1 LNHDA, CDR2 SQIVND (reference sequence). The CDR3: CASSIGRTANTGELFF. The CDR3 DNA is TGTGCCAGTAGTATAGGACGGACGGCGAACACCGGGGAGCTGTTTTTT.

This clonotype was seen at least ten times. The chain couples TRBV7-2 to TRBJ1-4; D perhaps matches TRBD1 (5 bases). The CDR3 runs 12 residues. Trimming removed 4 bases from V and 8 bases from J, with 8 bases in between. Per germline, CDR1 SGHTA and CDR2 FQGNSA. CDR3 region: CASSSRQEKLFF. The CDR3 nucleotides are TGTGCCAGCAGCTCCCGACAGGAAAAACTGTTTTTT.

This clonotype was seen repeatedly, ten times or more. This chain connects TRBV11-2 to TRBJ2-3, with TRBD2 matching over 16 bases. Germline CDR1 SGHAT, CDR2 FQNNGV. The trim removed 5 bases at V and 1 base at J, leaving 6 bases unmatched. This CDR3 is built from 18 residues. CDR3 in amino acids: CASSRGLAGGVGTDTQYF. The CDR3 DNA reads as TGTGCCAGCAGCCGGGGACTAGCGGGGGGGGTTGGCACAGATACGCAGTATTTT.

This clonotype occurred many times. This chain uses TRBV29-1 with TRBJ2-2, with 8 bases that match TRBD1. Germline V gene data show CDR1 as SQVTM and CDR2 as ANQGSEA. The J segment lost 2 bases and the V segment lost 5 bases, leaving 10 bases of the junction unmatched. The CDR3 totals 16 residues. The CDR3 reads CSVMTGARQNTGELFF. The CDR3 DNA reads TGCAGCGTTATGACAGGGGCCCGACAAAACACCGGGGAGCTGTTTTTT.

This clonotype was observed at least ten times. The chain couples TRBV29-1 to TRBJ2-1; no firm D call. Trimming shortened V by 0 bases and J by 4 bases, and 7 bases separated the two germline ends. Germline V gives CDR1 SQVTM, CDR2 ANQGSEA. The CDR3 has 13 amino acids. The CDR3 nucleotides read TGCAGCGTTGAAGAACTGACTTACAATGAGCAGTTCTTC. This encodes CSVEELTYNEQFF.